This T cell receptor beta chain comes out of a study of cytomegalovirus exposure and HLA in healthy donors. Turning to the study itself: Early release data held around 82 million unique TCRs from HLA-typed donors.

V lost 3 bases to trimming and J lost 5 bases; unmatched junction nucleotides: 6. Germline values: CDR1 SGHNT, CDR2 YYREEE (reference sequence). The CDR3 has 14 amino acids. On this clone: Its specificity is not known.

The PCR contained 60 Vbeta and 13 Jbeta primers. Clones were read by immunoSEQ multiplex PCR, and TCRdb kept only the in-frame ones, dropping some. Counted here are under 150,000 clones, over 60% occurring once; the ten biggest clones make up 1.5% to 2%. The study, taken as a whole, reports: TCR beta chains associated with HLA were, in a later analysis, more clonally expanded than equally common others.

Sequenced material: PBMCs. This TCR derives from a woman between 25 and 40 years old in good health and CMV-seronegative. This chain connects TRBV5-4 to TRBJ1-1; the match to TRBD1 covers 8 bases. CDR3 protein: CASSYMDRETEAFF. DNA for the CDR3: TGTGCCAGCAGCTACATGGACAGGGAAACTGAAGCTTTCTTT.